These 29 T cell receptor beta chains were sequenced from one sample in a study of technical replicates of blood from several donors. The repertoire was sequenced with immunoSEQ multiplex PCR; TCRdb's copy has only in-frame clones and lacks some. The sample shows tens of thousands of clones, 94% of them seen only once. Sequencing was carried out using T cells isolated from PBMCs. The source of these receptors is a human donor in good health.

The CDR3 coding sequence is TGCGCCAGCAGCATAAGCTCCATTAGCTCCTACAATGAGCAGTTCTTC. As protein: CASSISSISSYNEQFF. The gene calls are TRBV5-1 and TRBJ2-1, with unresolved D. V gave up 4 bases and J gave up 0 bases, with 14 bases separating them. The CDR3 has 16 amino acids. Germline V gene lookup returns CDR1 SGHRS and CDR2 YFSETQ.

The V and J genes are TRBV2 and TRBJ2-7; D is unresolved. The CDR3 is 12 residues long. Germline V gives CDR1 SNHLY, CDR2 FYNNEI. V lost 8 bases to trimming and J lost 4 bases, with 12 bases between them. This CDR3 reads CASRRVLYEQYF. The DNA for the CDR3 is TGTGCCAGCCGCCGGGTCCTTTACGAGCAGTACTTC.

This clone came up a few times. This chain's CDR3 is CASSPMSEAFF. For the CDR3, the DNA is TGTGCCAGCAGCCCAATGTCTGAAGCTTTCTTT. The chain is built from TRBV7-9 and TRBJ1-1; no clear D gene. V lost 5 bases to trimming and J lost 6 bases, with 7 bases between them. Germline-derived CDR1 and CDR2 are SEHNR and FQNEAQ (reference sequence). The CDR3 contains 11 residues.

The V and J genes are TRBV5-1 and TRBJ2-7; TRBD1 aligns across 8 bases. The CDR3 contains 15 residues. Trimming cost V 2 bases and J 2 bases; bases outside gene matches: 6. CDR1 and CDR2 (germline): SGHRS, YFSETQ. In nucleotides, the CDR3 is TGCGCCAGCAGCTTCCAGGGGGCAGGAACCTACGAGCAGTACTTC. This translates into CASSFQGAGTYEQYF.

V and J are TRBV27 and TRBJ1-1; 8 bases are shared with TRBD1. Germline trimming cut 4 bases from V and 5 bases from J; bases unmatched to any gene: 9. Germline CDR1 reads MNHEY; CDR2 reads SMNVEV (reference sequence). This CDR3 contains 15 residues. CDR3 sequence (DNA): TGTGCCAGCAGTTCCCGAGGACAGGGAGGAACTGAAGCTTTCTTT. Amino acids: CASSSRGQGGTEAFF.

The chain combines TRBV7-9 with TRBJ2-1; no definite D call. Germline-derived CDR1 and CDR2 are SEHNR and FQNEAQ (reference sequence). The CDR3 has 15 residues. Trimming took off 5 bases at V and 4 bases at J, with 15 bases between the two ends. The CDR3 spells CASSPISRSYNEQFF. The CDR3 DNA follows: TGTGCCAGCAGCCCAATCTCGCGATCGTACAATGAGCAGTTCTTC.

The CDR3 DNA reads as TGTGCCAGCAGCTTGGTGGGTGGATGGGACTCAGATACGCAGTATTTT. It translates to CASSLVGGWDSDTQYF. The rearrangement joins TRBV5-6 to TRBJ2-3; possible D gene TRBD2, 6 bases. Germline CDR1 is SGHDT and CDR2 is YYEEEE. V was cut by 0 bases and J by 4 bases, with 15 bases left in between. The CDR3 consists of 16 residues.

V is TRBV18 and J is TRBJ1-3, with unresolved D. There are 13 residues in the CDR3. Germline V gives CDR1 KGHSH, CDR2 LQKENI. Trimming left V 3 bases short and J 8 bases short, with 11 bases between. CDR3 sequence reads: CASSPQSADTIYF. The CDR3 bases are TGTGCCAGCTCACCTCAGTCCGCGGACACCATATATTTT.

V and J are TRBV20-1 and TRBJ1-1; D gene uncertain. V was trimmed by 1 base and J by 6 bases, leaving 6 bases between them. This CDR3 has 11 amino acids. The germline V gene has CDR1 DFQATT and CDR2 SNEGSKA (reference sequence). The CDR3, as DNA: TGCAGTGCTAGAGTCGGGGCTGAAGCTTTCTTT. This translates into CSARVGAEAFF.

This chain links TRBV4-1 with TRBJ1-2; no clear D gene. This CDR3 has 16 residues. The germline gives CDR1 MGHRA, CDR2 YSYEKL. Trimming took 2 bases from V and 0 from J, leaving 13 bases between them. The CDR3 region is CASSQRFLLANYGYTF. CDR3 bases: TGCGCCAGCAGCCAACGTTTCCTCTTAGCTAACTATGGCTACACCTTC.

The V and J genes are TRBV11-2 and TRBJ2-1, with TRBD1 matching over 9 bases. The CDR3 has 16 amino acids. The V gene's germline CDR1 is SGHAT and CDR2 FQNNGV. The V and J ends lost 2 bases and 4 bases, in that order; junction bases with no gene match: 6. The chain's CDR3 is CASSLMPGTGYNEQFF. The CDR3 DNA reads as TGTGCCAGCAGCTTAATGCCCGGGACAGGGTACAATGAGCAGTTCTTC. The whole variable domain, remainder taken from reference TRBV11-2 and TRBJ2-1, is EAGVAQSPRYKIIEKRQSVAFWCNPISGHATLYWYQQILGQGPKLLIQFQNNGVVDDSQLPKDRFSAERLKGVDSTLKIQPAKLEDSAVYLCASSLMPGTGYNEQFFGPGTRLTVL.

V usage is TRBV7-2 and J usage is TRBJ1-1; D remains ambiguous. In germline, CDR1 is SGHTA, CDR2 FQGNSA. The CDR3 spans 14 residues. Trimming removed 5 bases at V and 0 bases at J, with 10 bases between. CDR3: CASSPAEVNTEAFF. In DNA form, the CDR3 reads TGTGCCAGCAGCCCGGCGGAGGTGAACACTGAAGCTTTCTTT.

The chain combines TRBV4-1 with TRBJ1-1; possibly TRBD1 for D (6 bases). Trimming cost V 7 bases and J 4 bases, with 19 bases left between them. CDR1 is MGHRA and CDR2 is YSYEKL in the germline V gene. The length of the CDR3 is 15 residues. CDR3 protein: CASTTTGGPGTEAFF. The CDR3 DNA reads TGCGCCAGCACCACGACGGGGGGCCCTGGCACTGAAGCTTTCTTT.

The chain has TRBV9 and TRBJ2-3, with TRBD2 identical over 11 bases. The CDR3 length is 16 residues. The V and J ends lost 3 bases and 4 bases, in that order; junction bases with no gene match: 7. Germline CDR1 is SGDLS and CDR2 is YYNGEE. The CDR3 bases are TGTGCCAGCAGCGCATTAGCGGGGGGGCGGGCAGATACGCAGTATTTT. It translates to CASSALAGGRADTQYF.

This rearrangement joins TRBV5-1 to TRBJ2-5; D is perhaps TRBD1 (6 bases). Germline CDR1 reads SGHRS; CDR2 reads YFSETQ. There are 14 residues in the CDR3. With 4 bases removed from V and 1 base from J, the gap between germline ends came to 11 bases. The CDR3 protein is CASSTGGFQETQYF. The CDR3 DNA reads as TGCGCCAGCAGCACTGGGGGCTTCCAAGAGACCCAGTACTTC.

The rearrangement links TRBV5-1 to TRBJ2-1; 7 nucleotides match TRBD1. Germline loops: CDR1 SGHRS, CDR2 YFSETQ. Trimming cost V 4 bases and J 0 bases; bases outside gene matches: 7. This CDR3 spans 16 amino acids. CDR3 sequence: CASSTLTGSSYNEQFF. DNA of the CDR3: TGCGCCAGCAGCACCCTGACAGGGAGCTCCTACAATGAGCAGTTCTTC.

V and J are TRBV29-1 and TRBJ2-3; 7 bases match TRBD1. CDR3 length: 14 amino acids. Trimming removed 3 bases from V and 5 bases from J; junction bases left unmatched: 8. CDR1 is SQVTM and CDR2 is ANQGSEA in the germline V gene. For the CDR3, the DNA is TGCAGCGTTGAGTCTCCGGGACAGCGAGATACGCAGTATTTT. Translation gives CSVESPGQRDTQYF.

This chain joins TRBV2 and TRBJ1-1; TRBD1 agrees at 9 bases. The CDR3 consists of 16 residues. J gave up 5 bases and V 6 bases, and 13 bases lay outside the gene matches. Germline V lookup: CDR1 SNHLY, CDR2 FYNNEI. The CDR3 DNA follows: TGTGCCAGCAGAACGCCGGGGACAGGGTGGGATACTGAAGCTTTCTTT. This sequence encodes CASRTPGTGWDTEAFF.

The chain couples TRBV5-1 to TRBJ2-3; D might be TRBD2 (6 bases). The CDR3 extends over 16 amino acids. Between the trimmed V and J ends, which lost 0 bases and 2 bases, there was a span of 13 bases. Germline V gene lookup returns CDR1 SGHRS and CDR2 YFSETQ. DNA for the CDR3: TGCGCCAGCAGCTTGGTCTTCGGCGGGGTCACAGATACGCAGTATTTT. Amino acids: CASSLVFGGVTDTQYF. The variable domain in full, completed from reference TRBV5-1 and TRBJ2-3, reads KAGVTQTPRYLIKTRGQQVTLSCSPISGHRSVSWYQQTPGQGLQFLFEYFSETQRNKGNFPGRFSGRQFSNSRSEMNVSTLELGDSALYLCASSLVFGGVTDTQYFGPGTRLTVL.

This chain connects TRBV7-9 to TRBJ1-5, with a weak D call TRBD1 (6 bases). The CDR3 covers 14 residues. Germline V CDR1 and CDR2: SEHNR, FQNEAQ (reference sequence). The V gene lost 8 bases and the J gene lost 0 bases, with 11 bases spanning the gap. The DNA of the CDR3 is TGTGCCAGCTCCGGCAGGGGTAGCAATCAGCCCCAGCATTTT. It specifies CASSGRGSNQPQHF.

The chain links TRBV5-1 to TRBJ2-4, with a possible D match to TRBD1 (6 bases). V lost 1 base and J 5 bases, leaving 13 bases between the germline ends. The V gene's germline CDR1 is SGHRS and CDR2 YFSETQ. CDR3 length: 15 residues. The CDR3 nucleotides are TGCGCCAGCAGCTTGAGCCCAGGGGCTCAAAACATTCAGTACTTC. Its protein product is CASSLSPGAQNIQYF.

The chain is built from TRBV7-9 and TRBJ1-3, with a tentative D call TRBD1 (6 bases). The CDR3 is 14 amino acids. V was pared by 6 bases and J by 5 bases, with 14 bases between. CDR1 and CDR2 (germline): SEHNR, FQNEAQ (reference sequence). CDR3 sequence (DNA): TGTGCCAGCAGGTCGGCGGACAGACGAAACACCATATATTTT. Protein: CASRSADRRNTIYF.

CDR3 coding DNA: TGTGCCAGCAGCCCTGAGTGGGACAGGGAAGGTCAAGAGACCCAGTACTTC. Translating it yields CASSPEWDREGQETQYF. This rearrangement joins TRBV5-4 to TRBJ2-5; 9 bases fit TRBD1. The V and J ends lost 4 bases and 2 bases, in that order; junction bases with no gene match: 12. Germline V gene lookup returns CDR1 SGHNT and CDR2 YYREEE (reference sequence). This CDR3 spans 17 amino acids.

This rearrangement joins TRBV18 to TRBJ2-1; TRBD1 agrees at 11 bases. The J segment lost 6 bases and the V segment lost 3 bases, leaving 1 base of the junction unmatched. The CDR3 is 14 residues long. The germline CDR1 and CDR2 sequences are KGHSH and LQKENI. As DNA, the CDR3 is TGTGCCAGCTCACCGGGACAGGGGGTCAATGAGCAGTTCTTC. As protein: CASSPGQGVNEQFF.

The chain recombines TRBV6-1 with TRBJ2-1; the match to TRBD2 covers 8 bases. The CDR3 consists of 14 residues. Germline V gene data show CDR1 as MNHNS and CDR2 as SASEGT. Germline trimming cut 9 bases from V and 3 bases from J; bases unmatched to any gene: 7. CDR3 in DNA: TGTGCCAGTGTCCTAGCGGGCTACTACAATGAGCAGTTCTTC. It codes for CASVLAGYYNEQFF.

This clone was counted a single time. The CDR3 DNA sequence: TGTGCCAGCCTTGGACAGCAGGCCCAGTACTTC. It translates to CASLGQQAQYF. The V call is TRBV2, the J call TRBJ2-5, with a possible D match to TRBD1 (6 bases). This CDR3 contains 11 residues. CDR1 and CDR2 (germline): SNHLY, FYNNEI. Between the trimmed V and J ends, which lost 8 bases and 9 bases, there was a span of 13 bases. The entire variable domain, with the rest obtained from reference TRBV2 and TRBJ2-5, is as follows: EPEVTQTPSHQVTQMGQEVILRCVPISNHLYFYWYRQILGQKVEFLVSFYNNEISEKSEIFDDQFSVERPDGSNFTLKIRSTKLEDSAMYFCASLGQQAQYFGPGTRLLVL.

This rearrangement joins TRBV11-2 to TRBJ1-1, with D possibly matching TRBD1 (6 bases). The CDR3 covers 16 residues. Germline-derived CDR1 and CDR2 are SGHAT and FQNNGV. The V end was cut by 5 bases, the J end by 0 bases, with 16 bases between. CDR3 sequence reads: CASSIGGGILNTEAFF. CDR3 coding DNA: TGTGCCAGCAGCATAGGGGGGGGGATATTGAACACTGAAGCTTTCTTT.

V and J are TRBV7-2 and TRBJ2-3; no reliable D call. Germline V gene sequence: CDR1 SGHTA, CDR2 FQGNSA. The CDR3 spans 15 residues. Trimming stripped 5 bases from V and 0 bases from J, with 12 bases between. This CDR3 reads CASSPKVASTDTQYF. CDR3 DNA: TGTGCCAGCAGCCCGAAGGTAGCTAGCACAGATACGCAGTATTTT.

The CDR3 here is CASKLIPTGVYGYTF. The DNA for the CDR3 is TGTGCCAGCAAACTTATCCCCACAGGGGTCTATGGCTACACCTTC. The chain uses TRBV27 and TRBJ1-2; TRBD1 agrees at 7 bases. CDR1 and CDR2 from the germline V gene are MNHEY and SMNVEV (reference sequence). The CDR3 sequence is 15 residues long. V lost 7 bases, J lost 4 bases, and 12 bases stayed unmatched.